This T cell receptor beta chain was recorded in a study of T cell repertoires in cytomegalovirus infection. Notes on the study in general: The ex vivo response showed dominance by HLA-C-restricted CMV-specific TCR beta clonotypes.

One entry per CDR3 protein, called by TCRdb with MiXCR from the reads. The sample holds about 300,000 distinct CDR3 sequences; around 9.1% are singletons and the top ten take approximately 2.3%. Comments on this clonotype: Its specificity is unknown.

This clonotype originated in a human donor in good health (CMV status not recorded). Some clones in this sample may be carry-over from other donors' samples. Sequenced sample: PBMCs.

The CDR3 loop is CASSSSPTGDVTEAFF. The DNA of the CDR3 is TGTGCCAGCAGCTCCTCGCCGACAGGAGATGTAACTGAAGCTTTCTTT. The chain links TRBV13 to TRBJ1-1; maybe TRBD1 (6 bases). Trimming took 4 bases from V and 5 from J, leaving 20 bases between them. CDR1 PRHDT and CDR2 FYEKMQ come from the germline V gene (reference sequence). CDR3 length: 16 amino acids.